The clone carrying this T cell receptor (beta chain) has just a few counts. Its antigen is currently unknown. The J segment lost 5 bases and the V segment lost 7 bases, leaving 7 bases of the junction unmatched. In germline, CDR1 is ENHRY, CDR2 SYGVKD. The CDR3 loop spans 13 amino acids. Researchers reported sorting CD4+ naive, central memory, regulatory and stem cell-like memory cells via CD45RO/CCR7/CD25/CD127/CD95/CD27. These data come from a study of beta chain features in type 1 diabetes. Study-wide findings and caveats: PCR could preferentially amplify shorter templates, alike in patients and controls. Compared to healthy donors, patients appeared to have naive, central memory and Treg TCRB repertoires that were more alike. People with Type 1 diabetes carried modestly yet significantly shorter TCRB CDR3s in all four CD4+ subsets. Here, the possible influence of HLA type (on TCRB rearrangement) remained unresolved.

Every bit of the isolated RNA underwent reverse transcription, so sequencing read expressed TCRB transcripts. Sequencing used immunoSEQ multiplex PCR; TCRdb keeps in-frame clones, though not all of them. The data show 250,000 to 300,000 clones, with around 15% seen just once and 0.015% to 0.02% held by the top ten. The sample comprised naive CD4+ T cells from blood. This TCR was sampled from a man aged 30 to 45 with type 1 diabetes. The gene calls are TRBV10-3 and TRBJ2-7, with 8 bases matching TRBD1. The CDR3 nucleotides read TGTGCCATCACTCCGGACAGGGTCAACGAGCAGTACTTC. It encodes CAITPDRVNEQYF.